This TCR beta chain appears in the sequencing data of a study of control samples from healthy donors and cancer patients. This clone was found once. The germline V gene has CDR1 SGHNT and CDR2 YYREEE (reference sequence). Trimming removed 5 bases from V and 4 bases from J, with 8 bases in between. This CDR3 spans 12 amino acids. TCRdb keeps only in-frame clones here, not all; method: immunoSEQ multiplex PCR. Of over 100,000 clones listed, around nine tenths are singletons. The genes are TRBV5-4 and TRBJ2-3; weak D call: TRBD2 (6 bases). The specimen was blood. The receptor's source is a man aged 18 to 30 in good health. The CDR3 nucleotides are TGTGCCAGCAGATGGGACTCAGATACGCAGTATTTT. Translating it yields CASRWDSDTQYF.